Sequencing of this T cell receptor beta chain was carried out in a study of blood T cell repertoires in COVID-19. Study details: Italy, Spain and the United States were the sources of the convalescent and acute COVID-19 samples. T cells, B-cell-depleted T cells, or PBMCs provided the cDNA or gDNA that served as material.

Germline-derived CDR1 and CDR2 are LNHNV and YYDKDF (reference sequence). V shed 0 bases and J shed 5 bases, with 7 bases lying between them. The CDR3 consists of 14 residues. Patients at the Seattle site were enrolled during active infection and followed longitudinally. This clone was counted a few times. Source study methods: Scientists estimated how many nucleated cells there were by amplifying reference gene primers. Profiled with immunoSEQ multiplex PCR; TCRdb holds only in-frame clones, not every one. V, J and clone size were drawn from that table, and D and trimming were deduced from the DNA. This sample has over 150,000 clones, with 81% found just once.

This sequence was found in a woman older than 75 with COVID-19, enrolled during active disease. The material sequenced was peripheral blood. The chain has TRBV15 and TRBJ1-4; D is ambiguous. The DNA of the CDR3 is TGTGCCACCAGCAGAGATAACTTGAATGAAAAACTGTTTTTT. It codes for CATSRDNLNEKLFF.